The next 3 T cell receptor beta chains were all read from a single sample in a study of T cell repertoires in cytomegalovirus infection (dated by TCRdb to about 2019). The treatment or condition tag for this specimen amounts to: in vitro stimulation with specific CMV peptide epitopes to enrich CMV-specific T cells. The sequencer was an Illumina HiSeq 1500. TCRdb ran its own pipeline on the public reads, namely fastp trimming at Q25 and MiXCR clone calling, and kept in-frame beta chains. Entries are consolidated by CDR3 protein sequence, retaining the most common genes and DNA. The sample profile shows around 800,000 distinct CDR3 sequences; around a third of them were found once. About an eighth of the sample is taken by the ten largest. No antigens are known for them. The sample in question was cultured CD8+ T cells from PBMCs, obtained from culture after CMV antigen stimulation. The source is a human donor in good health (CMV status not recorded). Some clones in this sample may be carry-over from other donors' samples.

This rearrangement joins TRBV28 to TRBJ2-3; 13 nucleotides line up with TRBD2. This CDR3 region has 21 residues. Germline values: CDR1 MDHEN, CDR2 SYDVKM. V shed 6 bases, J shed 3 bases, and the junction held 21 bases outside the gene matches. The CDR3 DNA follows: TGTGCCAGCAGCCTACCGGGACTAGCGGGGAACCTGCTAAAGGGGACAGATACGCAGTATTTT. Its protein is CASSLPGLAGNLLKGTDTQYF.

The genes are TRBV9 and TRBJ1-5; TRBD1 is a possible D gene (6 bases). Trimming took off 4 bases at V and 15 bases at J, with 23 bases between the two ends. Germline V CDR1 and CDR2: SGDLS, YYNGEE. The CDR3 is 14 residues long. The DNA for the CDR3 is TGTGCCAGCAGCCCGGGGGACACCGTCTCAAGGGTGCATTTT. Translation gives CASSPGDTVSRVHF.

Only a few counts were recorded for this clonotype. This chain links TRBV7-9 with TRBJ2-5; 7 nucleotides match TRBD1. Per the germline V gene, CDR1 is SEHNR and CDR2 is FQNEAQ (reference sequence). The length of the CDR3 is 15 residues. With V trimmed by 5 bases and J by 4 bases, 10 bases remained unmatched. The CDR3 spells CASSPPHTGAETQYF. The CDR3 bases are TGTGCCAGCAGCCCGCCACATACAGGGGCAGAGACCCAGTACTTC.